This is a list of T cell receptor beta chains from one sample in a study of T-cell memory formation after mild COVID-19. One entry per CDR3 protein results from TCRdb running MiXCR on the 5' RACE reads. The sample lists under 300,000 distinct CDR3 sequences, roughly 8.2% occurring once. The specimen sequenced was PBMCs or a T cell subset sorted from them (not recorded which). The receptors stem from a man aged 18 to 30 who had mild COVID-19 (a few samples of this study predate the infection). Cell type and time point are not known. The CDR3 runs from the conserved cysteine through the conserved F or W. Each record gives: J gene, V gene, D gene, clone size, CDR3 protein, CDR3 DNA. A D gene is named only where the DNA matches it firmly. Clone size is shown for a subset of rows, as once, few, many or a class of expanded clone.

TRBJ2-1 TRBV6-1 NA NA CASSEGSYNEQFF TGTGCCAGCAGTGAGGGGTCATACAATGAGCAGTTCTTC
TRBJ1-2 TRBV19 NA many CASSIFGSGIYGYTF TGTGCCAGTAGTATCTTCGGGTCAGGGATCTATGGCTACACCTTC
TRBJ2-5 TRBV6-6 NA NA CASTRGQETQYF TGTGCCAGCACCAGGGGTCAAGAGACCCAGTACTTC
TRBJ2-3 TRBV20-1 TRBD2 many CSARDRRLAGADTQYF TGCAGTGCTAGAGATCGGCGACTAGCGGGGGCAGATACGCAGTATTTT
TRBJ2-6 TRBV7-2 TRBD1 few CASSLEGATGANVLTF TGTGCCAGCAGCTTAGAGGGGGCAACCGGGGCCAACGTCCTGACTTTC
TRBJ2-1 TRBV5-1 TRBD2 many CASSLGQGGSNEQFF TGCGCCAGCAGCTTGGGCCAGGGAGGGAGCAATGAGCAGTTCTTC
TRBJ2-1 TRBV7-2 TRBD2 NA CASSRPLAGPRGDEQFF TGTGCCAGCAGCCGACCCCTAGCGGGCCCACGCGGGGATGAGCAGTTCTTC
TRBJ2-2 TRBV5-4 NA NA CASSLGGLTGELFF TGTGCCAGCAGCTTGGGAGGACTAACCGGGGAGCTGTTTTTT
TRBJ1-4 TRBV9 TRBD1 NA CASSVEGGQELFF TGTGCCAGCAGCGTAGAAGGGGGACAGGAACTGTTTTTT
TRBJ2-5 TRBV7-2 NA few CASSLGGTFLQETQYF TGTGCCAGCAGCTTAGGGGGGACGTTCCTCCAAGAGACCCAGTACTTC
TRBJ1-5 TRBV6-2/TRBV6-3 NA few CASSASERGQPQHF TGTGCCAGCAGCGCCTCAGAACGGGGTCAGCCCCAGCATTTT
TRBJ2-7 TRBV20-1 TRBD1 few CSAWNPGQGPEQYF TGCAGTGCGTGGAACCCGGGACAGGGCCCCGAGCAGTACTTC
TRBJ2-3 TRBV29-1 NA NA CSVVSYRADTQYF TGCAGCGTTGTTTCCTATCGTGCAGATACGCAGTATTTT
TRBJ2-3 TRBV4-1 NA few CASSQDWTAASTDTQYF TGCGCCAGCAGCCAAGACTGGACAGCCGCTAGCACAGATACGCAGTATTTT
TRBJ2-2 TRBV9 NA few CASSPRGGTNTGELFF TGTGCCAGCAGCCCCAGGGGGGGGACGAACACCGGGGAGCTGTTTTTT
TRBJ1-1 TRBV3-1 NA many CASSQGEGKAFF TGTGCCAGCAGCCAAGGGGAAGGGAAAGCTTTCTTT
TRBJ2-7 TRBV5-1 NA few CASRGVEDYEQYF TGCGCCAGCAGGGGGGTGGAGGACTACGAGCAGTACTTC
TRBJ2-7 TRBV4-1 NA NA CASSQAPTDSYEQYF TGCGCCAGCAGCCAAGCCCCCACGGACAGCTACGAGCAGTACTTC
TRBJ2-5 TRBV19 TRBD1 NA CASSKGQKETQYF TGTGCCAGTAGTAAGGGACAGAAAGAGACCCAGTACTTC
TRBJ1-2 TRBV29-1 NA NA CSVATGGAFGYTF TGCAGCGTTGCAACCGGGGGCGCTTTCGGCTACACCTTC
TRBJ2-7 TRBV9 NA few CASSVGPRGGDYEQYF TGTGCCAGCAGCGTAGGCCCAAGGGGGGGAGACTACGAGCAGTACTTC
TRBJ2-1 TRBV24-1 NA NA CARGYPEQFF TGTGCCAGAGGGTATCCTGAGCAGTTCTTC
TRBJ1-3 TRBV7-2 TRBD1 few CASSPGQYSGNTIYF TGTGCCAGCAGCCCGGGACAGTACTCTGGAAACACCATATATTTT
TRBJ2-5 TRBV27 NA NA CASQGFGAQYF TGTGCCAGCCAGGGATTTGGTGCCCAGTACTTC